This T cell receptor (beta chain) was documented in a study of T cells in Graves' hyperthyroidism and ophthalmopathy. Concerning this clonotype: Its target is unknown.

Study outcomes and limitations: Blood samples included most of the expanded thyroid clonotypes exceeding 0.001.

The V end was cut by 0 bases, the J end by 10 bases, with 14 bases between. CDR1 SGDLS and CDR2 YYNGEE come from the germline V gene. The CDR3 consists of 15 residues. RNA transcripts provided the source from which TCR beta CDR3 regions were amplified. The HTBI primer set was used in a first-round RT-PCR of the TCR CDR3. TCRdb itself ran the multiplex PCR reads through MiXCR, one entry per CDR3 protein. The data show hundreds of thousands of distinct CDR3 sequences, roughly 17% seen once. The gene calls are TRBV9 and TRBJ1-6; possibly TRBD1 for D (5 bases). The sequenced sample was blood. The clonotype comes from a young woman with Graves' hyperthyroidism. The CDR3, as DNA: TGTGCCAGCAGCGTAGGGGTCAGGGAGGAGTCACCCCTCCACTTT. Its protein is CASSVGVREESPLHF.